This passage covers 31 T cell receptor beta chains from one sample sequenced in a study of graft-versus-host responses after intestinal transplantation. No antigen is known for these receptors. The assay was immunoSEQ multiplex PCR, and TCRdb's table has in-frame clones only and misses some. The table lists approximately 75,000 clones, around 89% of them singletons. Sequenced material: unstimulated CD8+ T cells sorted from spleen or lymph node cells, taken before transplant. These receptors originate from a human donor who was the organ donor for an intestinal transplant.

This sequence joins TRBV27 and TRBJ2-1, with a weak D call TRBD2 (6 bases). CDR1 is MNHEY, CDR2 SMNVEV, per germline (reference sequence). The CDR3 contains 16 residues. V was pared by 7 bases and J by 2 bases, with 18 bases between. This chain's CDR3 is CASTPVRGTPYNEQFF. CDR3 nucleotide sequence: TGTGCCAGCACTCCCGTACGGGGGACCCCCTACAATGAGCAGTTCTTC.

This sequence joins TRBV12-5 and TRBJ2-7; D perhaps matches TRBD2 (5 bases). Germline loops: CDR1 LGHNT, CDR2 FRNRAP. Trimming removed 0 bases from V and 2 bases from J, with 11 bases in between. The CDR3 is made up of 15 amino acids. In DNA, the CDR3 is TGTGCTAGTGGTTTGGTAAATGAGGGAACCTACGAGCAGTACGTC. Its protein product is CASGLVNEGTYEQYV.

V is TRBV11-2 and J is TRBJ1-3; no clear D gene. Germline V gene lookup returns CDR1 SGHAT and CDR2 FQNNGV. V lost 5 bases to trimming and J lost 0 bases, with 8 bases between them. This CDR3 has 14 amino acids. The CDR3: CASSRLISGNTIYF. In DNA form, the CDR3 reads TGTGCCAGCAGCCGACTGATCTCTGGAAACACCATATATTTT.

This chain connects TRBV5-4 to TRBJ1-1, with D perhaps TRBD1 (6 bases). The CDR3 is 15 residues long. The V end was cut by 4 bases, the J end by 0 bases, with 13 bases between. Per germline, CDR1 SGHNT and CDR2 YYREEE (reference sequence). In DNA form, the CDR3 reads TGTGCCAGCAGCCCCGGGGGGGCAATGAACACTGAAGCTTTCTTT. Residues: CASSPGGAMNTEAFF.

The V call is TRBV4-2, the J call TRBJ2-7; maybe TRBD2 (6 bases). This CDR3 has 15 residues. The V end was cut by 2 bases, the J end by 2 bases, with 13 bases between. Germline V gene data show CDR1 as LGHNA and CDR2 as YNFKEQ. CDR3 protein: CASSQTVGGAYEQYV. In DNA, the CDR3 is TGTGCCAGCAGCCAAACCGTCGGAGGGGCCTACGAGCAGTACGTC.

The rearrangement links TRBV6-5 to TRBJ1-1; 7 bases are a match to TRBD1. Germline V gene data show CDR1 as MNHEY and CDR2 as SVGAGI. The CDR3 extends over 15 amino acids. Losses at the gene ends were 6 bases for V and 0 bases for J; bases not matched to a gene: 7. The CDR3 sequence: CASSMGQLMNTEAFF. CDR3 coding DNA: TGTGCCAGCAGCATGGGACAGCTAATGAACACTGAAGCTTTCTTT.

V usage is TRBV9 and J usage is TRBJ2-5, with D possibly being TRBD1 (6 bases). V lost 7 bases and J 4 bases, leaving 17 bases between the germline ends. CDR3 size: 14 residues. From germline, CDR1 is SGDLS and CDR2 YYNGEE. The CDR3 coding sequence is TGTGCCAGCTCCGAGGGGGACCAAGGAGAGACCCAGTACTTC. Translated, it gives CASSEGDQGETQYF. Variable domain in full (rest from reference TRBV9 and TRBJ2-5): DSGVTQTPKHLITATGQRVTLRCSPRSGDLSVYWYQQSLDQGLQFLIQYYNGEERAKGNILERFSAQQFPDLHSELNLSSLELGDSALYFCASSEGDQGETQYFGPGTRLLVL.

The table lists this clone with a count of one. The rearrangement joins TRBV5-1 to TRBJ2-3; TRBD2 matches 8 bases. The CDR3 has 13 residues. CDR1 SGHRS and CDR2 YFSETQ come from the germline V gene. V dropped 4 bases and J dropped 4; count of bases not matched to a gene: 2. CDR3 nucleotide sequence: TGCGCCAGCAGCACGGGGGGGGCAGATACGCAGTATTTT. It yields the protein CASSTGGADTQYF.

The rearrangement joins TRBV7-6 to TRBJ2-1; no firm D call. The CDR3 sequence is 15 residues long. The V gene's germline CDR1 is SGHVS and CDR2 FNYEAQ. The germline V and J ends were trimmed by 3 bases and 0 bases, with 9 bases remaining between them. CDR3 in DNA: TGTGCCAGCAGCTTTTACATAAGCTCCTACAATGAGCAGTTCTTC. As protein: CASSFYISSYNEQFF.

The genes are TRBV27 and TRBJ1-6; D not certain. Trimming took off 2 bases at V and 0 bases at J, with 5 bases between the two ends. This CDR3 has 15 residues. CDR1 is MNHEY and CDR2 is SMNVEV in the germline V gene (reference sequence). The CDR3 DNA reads TGTGCCAGCAGTTTAGCGAGCTCCTATAATTCACCCCTCCACTTT. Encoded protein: CASSLASSYNSPLHF.

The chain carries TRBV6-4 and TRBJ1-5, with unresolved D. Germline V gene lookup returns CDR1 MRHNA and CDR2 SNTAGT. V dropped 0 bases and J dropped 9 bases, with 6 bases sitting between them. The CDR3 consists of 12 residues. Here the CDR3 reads CASSDSGGPQHF. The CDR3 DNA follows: TGTGCCAGCAGTGACTCGGGAGGGCCCCAGCATTTT.

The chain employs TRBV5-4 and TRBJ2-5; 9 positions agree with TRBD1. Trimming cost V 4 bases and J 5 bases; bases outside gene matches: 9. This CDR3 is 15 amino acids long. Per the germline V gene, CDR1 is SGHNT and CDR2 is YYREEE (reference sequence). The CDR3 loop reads CASSTLGTGLETQYF. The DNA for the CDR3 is TGTGCCAGCAGCACTCTCGGGACAGGGTTGGAGACCCAGTACTTC. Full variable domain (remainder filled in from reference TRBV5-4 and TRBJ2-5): ETGVTQSPTHLIKTRGQQVTLRCSSQSGHNTVSWYQQALGQGPQFIFQYYREEENGRGNFPPRFSGLQFPNYSSELNVNALELDDSALYLCASSTLGTGLETQYFGPGTRLLVL.

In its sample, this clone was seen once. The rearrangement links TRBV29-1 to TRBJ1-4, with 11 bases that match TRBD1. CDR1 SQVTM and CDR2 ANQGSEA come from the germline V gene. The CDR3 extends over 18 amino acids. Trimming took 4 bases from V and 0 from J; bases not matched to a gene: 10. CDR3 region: CSVVGAWGQGATNEKLFF. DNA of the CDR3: TGCAGCGTTGTTGGGGCGTGGGGACAGGGGGCAACTAATGAAAAACTGTTTTTT. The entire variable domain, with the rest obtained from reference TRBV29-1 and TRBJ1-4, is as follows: SAVISQKPSRDICQRGTSLTIQCQVDSQVTMMFWYRQQPGQSLTLIATANQGSEATYESGFVIDKFPISRPNLTFSTLTVSNMSPEDSSIYLCSVVGAWGQGATNEKLFFGSGTQLSVL.

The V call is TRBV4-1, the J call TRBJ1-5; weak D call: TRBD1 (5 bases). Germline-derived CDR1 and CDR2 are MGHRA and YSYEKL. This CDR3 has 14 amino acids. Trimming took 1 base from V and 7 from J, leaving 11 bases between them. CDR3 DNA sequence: TGCGCCAGCAGCCAAGTGCCGGGGGAACAGCCCCAGCATTTT. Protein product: CASSQVPGEQPQHF.

DNA of the CDR3: TGCGCCAGCAGCTCCGACTACTTTACCCACAATGAGCAGTTCTTC. This codes for CASSSDYFTHNEQFF. The rearrangement uses TRBV5-1 and TRBJ2-1; TRBD2 is a possible D gene (5 bases). V dropped 3 bases and J dropped 5 bases, with 15 bases sitting between them. The CDR3 sequence is 15 residues long. In germline, CDR1 is SGHRS, CDR2 YFSETQ.

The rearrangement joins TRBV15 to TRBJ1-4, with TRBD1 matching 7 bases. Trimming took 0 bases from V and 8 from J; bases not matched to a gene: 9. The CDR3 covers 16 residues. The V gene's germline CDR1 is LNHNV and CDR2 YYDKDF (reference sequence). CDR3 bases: TGTGCCACCAGCAGAGATGAGACAGGGCCGGTGGAAAAACTGTTTTTT. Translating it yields CATSRDETGPVEKLFF.

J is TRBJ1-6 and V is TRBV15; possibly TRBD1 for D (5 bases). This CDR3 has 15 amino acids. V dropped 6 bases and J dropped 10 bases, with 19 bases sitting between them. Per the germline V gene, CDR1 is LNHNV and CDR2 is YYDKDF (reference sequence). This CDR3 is CATSRARGSLSPLHF. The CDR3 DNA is TGTGCCACCAGTAGGGCGCGGGGCTCCCTGTCACCCCTCCACTTT.

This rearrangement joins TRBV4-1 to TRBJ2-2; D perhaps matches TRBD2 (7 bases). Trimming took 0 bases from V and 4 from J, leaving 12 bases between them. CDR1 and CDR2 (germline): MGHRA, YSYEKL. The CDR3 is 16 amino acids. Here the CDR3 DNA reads TGCGCCAGCAGCCAAGAGTTGGGGGGGCGCACCGGGGAGCTGTTTTTT. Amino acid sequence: CASSQELGGRTGELFF.

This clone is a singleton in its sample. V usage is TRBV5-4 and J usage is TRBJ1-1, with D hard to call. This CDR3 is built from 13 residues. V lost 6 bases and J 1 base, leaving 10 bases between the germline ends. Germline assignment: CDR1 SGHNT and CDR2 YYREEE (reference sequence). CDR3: CASTLTENTEAFF. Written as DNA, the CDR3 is TGTGCCAGCACCCTTACAGAGAACACTGAAGCTTTCTTT.

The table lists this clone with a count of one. The chain's CDR3 is CASSLGTAGRYEQYV. The CDR3 DNA sequence: TGTGCCAGCAGCTTAGGGACAGCAGGTAGGTACGAGCAGTACGTC. V usage is TRBV5-6 and J usage is TRBJ2-7; 7 bases match TRBD1. Germline CDR1 and CDR2: SGHDT and YYEEEE. With V trimmed by 2 bases and J by 4 bases, 9 bases remained unmatched. The CDR3 runs 15 residues.

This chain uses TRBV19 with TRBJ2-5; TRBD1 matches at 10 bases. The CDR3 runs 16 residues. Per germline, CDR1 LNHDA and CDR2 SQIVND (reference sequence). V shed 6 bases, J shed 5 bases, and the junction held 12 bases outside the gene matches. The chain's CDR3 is CASSPETGGAGETQYF. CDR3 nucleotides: TGTGCCAGTAGCCCCGAGACAGGGGGCGCAGGGGAGACCCAGTACTTC.

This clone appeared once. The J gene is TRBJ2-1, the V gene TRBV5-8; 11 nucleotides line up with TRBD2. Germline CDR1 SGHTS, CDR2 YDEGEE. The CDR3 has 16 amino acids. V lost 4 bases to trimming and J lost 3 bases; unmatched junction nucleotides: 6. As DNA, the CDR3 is TGTGCCAGCAGCATAGGACTAGCGGGCATCTACAATGAGCAGTTCTTC. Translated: CASSIGLAGIYNEQFF.

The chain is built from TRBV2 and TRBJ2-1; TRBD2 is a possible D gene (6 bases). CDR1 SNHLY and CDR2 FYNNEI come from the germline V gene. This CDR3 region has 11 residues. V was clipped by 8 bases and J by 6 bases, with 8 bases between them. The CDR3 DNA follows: TGTGCCAGCCAGACTAGCAATGAGCAGTTCTTC. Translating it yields CASQTSNEQFF.

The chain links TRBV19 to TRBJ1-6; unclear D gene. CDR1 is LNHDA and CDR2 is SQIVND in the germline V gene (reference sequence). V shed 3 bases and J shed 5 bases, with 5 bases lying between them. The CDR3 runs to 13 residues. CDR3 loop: CASSMGDNSPLHF. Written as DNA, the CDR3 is TGTGCCAGTAGTATGGGAGATAATTCACCCCTCCACTTT.

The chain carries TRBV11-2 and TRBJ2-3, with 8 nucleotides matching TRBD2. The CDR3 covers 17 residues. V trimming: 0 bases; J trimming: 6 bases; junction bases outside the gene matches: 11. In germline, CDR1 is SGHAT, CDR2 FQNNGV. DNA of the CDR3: TGTGCCAGCAGCTTAGATATGGTAGCGGGGAGAGGGGATACGCAGTATTTT. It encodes CASSLDMVAGRGDTQYF. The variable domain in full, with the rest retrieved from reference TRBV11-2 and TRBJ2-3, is EAGVAQSPRYKIIEKRQSVAFWCNPISGHATLYWYQQILGQGPKLLIQFQNNGVVDDSQLPKDRFSAERLKGVDSTLKIQPAKLEDSAVYLCASSLDMVAGRGDTQYFGPGTRLTVL.

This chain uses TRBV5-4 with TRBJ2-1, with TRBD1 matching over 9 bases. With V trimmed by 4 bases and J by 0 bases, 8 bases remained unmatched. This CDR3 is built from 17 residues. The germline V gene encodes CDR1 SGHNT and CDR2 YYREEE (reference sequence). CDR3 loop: CASSEPGQGSSYNEQFF. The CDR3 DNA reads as TGTGCCAGCAGCGAGCCGGGACAGGGCAGCTCCTACAATGAGCAGTTCTTC.

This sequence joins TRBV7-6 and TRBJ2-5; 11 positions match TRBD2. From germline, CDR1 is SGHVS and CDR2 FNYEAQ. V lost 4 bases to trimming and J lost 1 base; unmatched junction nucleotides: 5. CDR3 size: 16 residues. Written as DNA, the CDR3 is TGTGCCAGCAGCTCGCTTAGCGGGGGGGCCCAAGAGACCCAGTACTTC. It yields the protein CASSSLSGGAQETQYF.

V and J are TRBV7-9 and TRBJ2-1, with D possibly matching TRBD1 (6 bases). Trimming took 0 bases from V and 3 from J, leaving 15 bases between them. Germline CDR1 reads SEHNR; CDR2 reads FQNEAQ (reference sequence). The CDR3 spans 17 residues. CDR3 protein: CASSLAGRGRSYNEQFF. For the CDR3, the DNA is TGTGCCAGCAGCTTAGCTGGCAGGGGCAGGAGCTACAATGAGCAGTTCTTC.

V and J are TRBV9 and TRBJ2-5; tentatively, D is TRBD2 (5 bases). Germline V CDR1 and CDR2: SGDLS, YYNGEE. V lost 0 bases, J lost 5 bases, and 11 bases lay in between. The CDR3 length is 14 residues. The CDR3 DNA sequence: TGTGCCAGCAGCGTAGATCAGGAGGTGGAGACCCAGTACTTC. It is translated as CASSVDQEVETQYF.

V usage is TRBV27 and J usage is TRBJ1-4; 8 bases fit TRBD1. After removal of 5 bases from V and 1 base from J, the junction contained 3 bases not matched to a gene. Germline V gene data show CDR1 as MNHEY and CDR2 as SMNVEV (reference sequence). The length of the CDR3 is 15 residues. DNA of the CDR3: TGTGCCAGCAGTAACGGACAGGGAACTAATGAAAAACTGTTTTTT. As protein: CASSNGQGTNEKLFF.

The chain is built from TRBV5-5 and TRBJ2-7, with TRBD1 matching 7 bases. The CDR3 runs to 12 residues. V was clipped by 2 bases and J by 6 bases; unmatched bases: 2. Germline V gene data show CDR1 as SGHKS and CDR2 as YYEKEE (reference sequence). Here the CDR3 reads CASSLTGAEQYV. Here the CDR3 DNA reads TGTGCCAGCAGCTTAACAGGGGCCGAGCAGTACGTC.